The 22 T cell receptor beta chains reported below all come from one sample, sequenced in a study of blood T cell repertoires in COVID-19. Data came from immunoSEQ multiplex PCR; TCRdb stores just in-frame clones and leaves some out. This repertoire shows more than 25,000 clones, around 90% found once; its top ten account for 0.55%. Sequenced sample: peripheral blood. The origin of the receptors is a woman aged 40 to 49 with active or convalescent COVID-19.

In nucleotides, the CDR3 is TGTGCCAGCAGTGCAGGGACAGGAACCTACGAGCAGTACTTC. It is translated as CASSAGTGTYEQYF. This chain connects TRBV7-9 to TRBJ2-7, with 8 bases that match TRBD1. The CDR3 length is 14 residues. Germline trimming cut 6 bases from V and 2 bases from J; bases unmatched to any gene: 6. CDR1 is SEHNR and CDR2 is FQNEAQ in the germline V gene (reference sequence).

This sequence joins TRBV20-1 and TRBJ2-7; perhaps TRBD1 as D (5 bases). The V and J ends lost 0 bases and 6 bases respectively, with 6 bases between them. The CDR3 is 11 amino acids. CDR1 and CDR2 from the germline V gene are DFQATT and SNEGSKA (reference sequence). The CDR3 region is CSARDTGEQYF. The DNA of the CDR3 is TGCAGTGCTAGAGATACAGGCGAGCAGTACTTC.

V usage is TRBV3-1 (or the pseudogene TRBV3-2) and J usage is TRBJ2-1; 7 bases fit TRBD2. V was clipped by 6 bases and J by 5 bases; unmatched bases: 7. This CDR3 region has 14 residues. CDR1 LGHDT and CDR2 YNNKEL come from the germline V gene (reference sequence). For the CDR3, the DNA is TGTGCCAGCAGGGCAAGGCTAGCGGACAATGAGCAGTTCTTC. This codes for CASRARLADNEQFF.

V is TRBV2 and J is TRBJ2-7; 9 bases are shared with TRBD1. The V gene end was trimmed by 7 bases and the J gene end by 6 bases; junction bases not matched to a gene: 10. Germline assignment: CDR1 SNHLY and CDR2 FYNNEI. The CDR3 runs to 14 residues. The CDR3 protein is CASTSGTGTREQYF. The CDR3 nucleotides are TGTGCCAGCACCTCCGGGACAGGGACACGCGAGCAGTACTTC.

The CDR3 DNA follows: TGTGCCAGCAGTCCGCCAGCAGGACAGGGGTTTGGCTACACCTTC. This sequence encodes CASSPPAGQGFGYTF. This sequence joins TRBV28 and TRBJ1-2; 9 nucleotides line up with TRBD1. CDR1 is MDHEN, CDR2 SYDVKM, per germline. V dropped 5 bases and J dropped 7; count of bases not matched to a gene: 11. CDR3 size: 15 residues.

This clone has a single count. This chain joins TRBV11-2 and TRBJ2-1; perhaps TRBD2 as D (5 bases). The CDR3 runs 15 residues. CDR1 and CDR2 (germline): SGHAT, FQNNGV. V was cut by 0 bases and J by 8 bases, with 14 bases left in between. Here the CDR3 reads CASSLELGYIHEQFF. CDR3 DNA: TGTGCCAGCAGCTTAGAACTAGGGTACATCCATGAGCAGTTCTTC.

The chain combines TRBV20-1 with TRBJ1-2; 7 positions agree with TRBD1. Germline-derived CDR1 and CDR2 are DFQATT and SNEGSKA (reference sequence). The CDR3 contains 11 residues. With V trimmed by 5 bases and J by 8 bases, 5 bases remained unmatched. This CDR3 reads CSAPGGGGYTF. CDR3 coding DNA: TGCAGTGCTCCAGGGGGTGGAGGCTACACCTTC.

The CDR3 reads CASSDPKGRRASYEQYF. The CDR3 region has the DNA TGTGCCAGCAGTGACCCCAAGGGGCGGCGTGCTTCCTACGAGCAGTACTTC. The chain employs TRBV6-4 and TRBJ2-7; D might be TRBD1 (5 bases). With 2 bases removed from V and 1 base from J, the gap between germline ends came to 18 bases. The germline CDR1 and CDR2 sequences are MRHNA and SNTAGT. The CDR3 sequence is 17 residues long.

The chain combines TRBV12-3 or TRBV12-4 with TRBJ2-7; 8 bases are a match to TRBD2. The CDR3 is made up of 12 amino acids. The trim removed 8 bases at V and 3 bases at J, leaving 3 bases unmatched. The chain's CDR3 is CASRGRRYEQYF. Here the CDR3 DNA reads TGTGCCAGCCGCGGGAGGCGCTACGAGCAGTACTTC.

The chain is built from TRBV7-2 and TRBJ1-1; TRBD1 is a possible D gene (6 bases). CDR3 length: 15 residues. Trimming removed 5 bases from V and 1 base from J, with 14 bases in between. Germline V gene lookup returns CDR1 SGHTA and CDR2 FQGNSA. Here the CDR3 DNA reads TGTGCCAGCAGCCCACTGACAGGAGGGAACACTGAAGCTTTCTTT. This codes for CASSPLTGGNTEAFF. Complete variable domain (other parts from reference TRBV7-2 and TRBJ1-1): GAGVSQSPSNKVTEKGKDVELRCDPISGHTALYWYRQSLGQGLEFLIYFQGNSAPDKSGLPSDRFSAERTGGSVSTLTIQRTQQEDSAVYLCASSPLTGGNTEAFFGQGTRLTVV.

J is TRBJ1-2 and V is TRBV3-1 (or the pseudogene TRBV3-2), with unresolved D. The CDR3 runs 18 residues. V was clipped by 0 bases and J by 6 bases, with 23 bases between them. Germline-derived CDR1 and CDR2 are LGHDT and YNNKEL (reference sequence). This CDR3 is CASSQDLSGSSPWHGYTF. CDR3 DNA: TGTGCCAGCAGCCAAGATTTGAGCGGGTCGTCTCCCTGGCATGGCTACACCTTC.

The chain combines TRBV10-3 with TRBJ2-7, with 10 bases fitting TRBD2. The germline V gene encodes CDR1 ENHRY and CDR2 SYGVKD. The CDR3 runs 14 residues. The ends lost 5 bases at V and 6 bases at J; junction bases unmatched: 7. CDR3 coding DNA: TGTGCCATCAGTACCGGGACTAGCGCCCCCGAGCAGTACTTC. Its translation is CAISTGTSAPEQYF.

This clone occurred once. The chain recombines TRBV18 with TRBJ2-2, with D perhaps TRBD1 (6 bases). The germline V gene has CDR1 KGHSH and CDR2 LQKENI. V was trimmed by 5 bases and J by 3 bases, leaving 10 bases between them. The CDR3 contains 14 residues. As DNA, the CDR3 is TGTGCCAGCTCAAGTTCAGGGGACACCGGGGAGCTGTTTTTT. Its translation is CASSSSGDTGELFF. The variable domain in full, with the rest retrieved from reference TRBV18 and TRBJ2-2, is NAGVMQNPRHLVRRRGQEARLRCSPMKGHSHVYWYRQLPEEGLKFMVYLQKENIIDESGMPKERFSAEFPKEGPSILRIQQVVRGDSAAYFCASSSSGDTGELFFGEGSRLTVL.

This clone was seen just once. The chain links TRBV6-5 to TRBJ2-5; tentatively, D is TRBD2 (7 bases). The CDR3 has 15 residues. Trimming left V 7 bases short and J 0 bases short, with 15 bases between. Germline-derived CDR1 and CDR2 are MNHEY and SVGAGI. DNA of the CDR3: TGTGCCAGCAAATTCGCGGGGGCCAACCAAGAGACCCAGTACTTC. It codes for CASKFAGANQETQYF.

This chain links TRBV27 with TRBJ2-5, with 9 nucleotides matching TRBD2. The CDR3 totals 19 residues. Trimming cost V 3 bases and J 0 bases; bases outside gene matches: 14. Germline CDR1 MNHEY, CDR2 SMNVEV (reference sequence). The CDR3 nucleotides read TGTGCCAGCAGTTTCCTGCCTCCCTCGCTAGCGGGGAACCAAGAGACCCAGTACTTC. It yields the protein CASSFLPPSLAGNQETQYF.

V and J are TRBV18 and TRBJ2-5; TRBD1 matches at 7 bases. The V gene's germline CDR1 is KGHSH and CDR2 LQKENI. There are 18 residues in the CDR3. The V segment lost 2 bases and the J segment 0 bases; nucleotides outside the gene matches: 12. CDR3 in amino acids: CASSPYQQGRGYQETQYF. In DNA, the CDR3 is TGTGCCAGCTCACCATACCAGCAGGGCAGGGGGTACCAAGAGACCCAGTACTTC.

In DNA form, the CDR3 reads TGCGCCAGCACCTTACCCCGACAGGGGATCATAGAAAAACTGTTTTTT. Translating gives CASTLPRQGIIEKLFF. This chain connects TRBV10-1 to TRBJ1-4; 8 bases fit TRBD1. From germline, CDR1 is WNHNN and CDR2 SYGVQD (reference sequence). The CDR3 contains 16 residues. V lost 7 bases to trimming and J lost 8 bases; unmatched junction nucleotides: 15.

This clone was counted a single time. The gene calls are TRBV28 and TRBJ2-7, with unresolved D. This CDR3 is 18 amino acids long. Trimming shortened V by 4 bases and J by 0 bases, and 22 bases separated the two germline ends. Looked up from germline, CDR1 is MDHEN and CDR2 is SYDVKM. CDR3: CASSSPYLDTSYSYEQYF. The CDR3 DNA sequence: TGTGCCAGCAGTTCACCTTACCTCGACACTTCGTACTCCTACGAGCAGTACTTC.

This sequence joins TRBV7-2 and TRBJ2-5, with TRBD2 matching over 9 bases. With 8 bases clipped from V and 4 bases from J, the junction kept 8 bases outside the gene matches. The germline V gene encodes CDR1 SGHTA and CDR2 FQGNSA. The CDR3 has 14 amino acids. As DNA, the CDR3 is TGTGCCAGCGGCTCCGGACTAGCGAGAGAGACCCAGTACTTC. Translation gives CASGSGLARETQYF.

The chain recombines TRBV6-1 with TRBJ2-7; TRBD2 agrees at 7 bases. This CDR3 is built from 14 residues. Germline-derived CDR1 and CDR2 are MNHNS and SASEGT. Trimming cost V 3 bases and J 5 bases; bases outside gene matches: 7. The CDR3 protein is CASSERTRLHEQYF. For the CDR3, the DNA is TGTGCCAGCAGTGAGCGGACTAGGCTCCACGAGCAGTACTTC.

The V call is TRBV5-1, the J call TRBJ2-1, with TRBD2 as a possible D gene (7 bases). V lost 1 base to trimming and J lost 0 bases, with 17 bases between them. CDR3 size: 18 residues. Germline values: CDR1 SGHRS, CDR2 YFSETQ. CDR3 DNA sequence: TGCGCCAGCAGCTTGTATGCGGGGGCCTTTAGCTCCTACAATGAGCAGTTCTTC. It yields the protein CASSLYAGAFSSYNEQFF. The variable domain in full, completed from reference TRBV5-1 and TRBJ2-1, reads KAGVTQTPRYLIKTRGQQVTLSCSPISGHRSVSWYQQTPGQGLQFLFEYFSETQRNKGNFPGRFSGRQFSNSRSEMNVSTLELGDSALYLCASSLYAGAFSSYNEQFFGPGTRLTVL.

The rearrangement links TRBV3-1 (or the pseudogene TRBV3-2) to TRBJ1-2, with D unclear. The V end was cut by 0 bases, the J end by 8 bases, with 4 bases between. The CDR3 spans 11 residues. In germline, CDR1 is LGHDT, CDR2 YNNKEL (reference sequence). In nucleotides, the CDR3 is TGTGCCAGCAGCCAAGATCTGGGCTACACCTTC. This codes for CASSQDLGYTF.